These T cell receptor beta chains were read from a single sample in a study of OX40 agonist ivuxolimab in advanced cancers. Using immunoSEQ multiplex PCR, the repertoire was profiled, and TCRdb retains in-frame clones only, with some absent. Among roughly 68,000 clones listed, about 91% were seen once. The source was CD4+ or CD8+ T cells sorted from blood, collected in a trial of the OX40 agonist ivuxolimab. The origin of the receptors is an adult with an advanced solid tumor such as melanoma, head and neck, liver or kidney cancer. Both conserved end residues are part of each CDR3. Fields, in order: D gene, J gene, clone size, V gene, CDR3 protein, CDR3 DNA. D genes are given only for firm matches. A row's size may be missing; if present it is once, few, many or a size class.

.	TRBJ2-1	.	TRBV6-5	CASSSAVDGYNEQFF	TGTGCCAGCAGTTCAGCCGTTGACGGGTACAATGAGCAGTTCTTC
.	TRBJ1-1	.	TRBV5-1	CASSPTVGGKGLGAFF	TGCGCCAGCAGCCCGACAGTGGGAGGGAAGGGTTTAGGAGCTTTCTTT
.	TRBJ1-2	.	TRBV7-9	CASSLVNSGYTF	TGTGCCAGCAGCTTGGTCAACTCTGGCTACACCTTC
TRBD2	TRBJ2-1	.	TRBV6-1	CASSERGSSGGYNEQFF	TGTGCCAGCAGTGAAAGGGGGTCCAGCGGGGGCTACAATGAGCAGTTCTTC
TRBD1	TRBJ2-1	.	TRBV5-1	CASSAGQGGYNEQFF	TGCGCCAGCAGCGCGGGACAGGGGGGCTACAATGAGCAGTTCTTC
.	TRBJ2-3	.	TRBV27	CASSSGGTDTQYF	TGTGCCAGCAGTTCTGGGGGTACAGATACGCAGTATTTT
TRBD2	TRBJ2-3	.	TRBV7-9	CASSFPTSGRTDTQYF	TGTGCCAGCAGCTTCCCGACTAGCGGGAGAACAGATACGCAGTATTTT
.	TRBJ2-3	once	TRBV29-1	CSVTDQDTQYF	TGCAGCGTTACAGATCAAGATACGCAGTATTTT
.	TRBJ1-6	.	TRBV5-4	CASSLAQGGNSPLHF	TGTGCCAGCAGCTTGGCGCAGGGAGGGAATTCACCCCTCCACTTT
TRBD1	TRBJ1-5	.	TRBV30	CAWSVGFGTGVDQPQHF	TGTGCCTGGAGTGTAGGGTTTGGGACAGGGGTTGATCAGCCCCAGCATTTT
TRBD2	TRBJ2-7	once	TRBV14	CASSQDLRGDAYEQYF	TGTGCCAGCAGCCAAGATTTGCGGGGGGATGCCTACGAGCAGTACTTC
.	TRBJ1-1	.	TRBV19	CASSIGVSEAFF	TGTGCCAGTAGTATAGGAGTGAGTGAAGCTTTCTTT
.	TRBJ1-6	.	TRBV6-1	CASSEGPGLDSPLHF	TGTGCCAGCAGTGAAGGTCCGGGGTTGGATTCACCCCTCCACTTT
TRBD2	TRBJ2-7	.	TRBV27	CASQEVAGSSYEQYF	TGTGCCAGCCAGGAGGTAGCGGGATCCTCCTACGAGCAGTACTTC
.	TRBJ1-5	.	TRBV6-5	CASSSTGEPIPQHF	TGTGCCAGCAGTTCCACAGGTGAACCAATCCCCCAGCATTTT
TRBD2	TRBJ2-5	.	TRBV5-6	CASSRLAGGTGETQYF	TGTGCCAGCAGCAGGCTGGCGGGAGGCACTGGGGAGACCCAGTACTTC
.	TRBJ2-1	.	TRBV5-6	CASRLGTLTYNEQFF	TGTGCCAGCAGACTGGGGACTCTAACCTACAATGAGCAGTTCTTC
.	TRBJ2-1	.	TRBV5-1	CASSPTFAGSYNEQFF	TGCGCCAGCAGCCCAACATTTGCAGGCTCCTACAATGAGCAGTTCTTC
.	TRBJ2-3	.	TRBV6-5	CASSYSRIPSTDTQYF	TGTGCCAGCAGTTACTCTAGGATTCCTAGCACAGATACGCAGTATTTT
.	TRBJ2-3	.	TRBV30	CAWLEGRGQYF	TGTGCCTGGCTGGAGGGGCGGGGTCAATATTTT